This is a list of T cell receptor beta chains from one sample in a study of blood T cell repertoires in COVID-19. The repertoire was sequenced with immunoSEQ multiplex PCR; TCRdb's copy has only in-frame clones and lacks some. The sample includes 300,000 to 350,000 clones, 70% to 90% of them seen just once. The specimen sequenced was PBMCs or T cells enriched from blood (not recorded which). All receptors come from a woman between 40 and 55 years old with acute COVID-19. Both conserved end residues are part of each CDR3. The order of the fields is V gene, D gene, clone size, J gene, CDR3 DNA, CDR3 protein. D genes are given only for firm matches. For some rows the clone size is stated as once, few or many, or as a class when expanded; others skip it.

TRBV6-1,.,few,TRBJ1-2,TGTGCCAGCAGTGAAACAGCTAACTATGGCTACACCTTC,CASSETANYGYTF
TRBV18,.,.,TRBJ1-3,TGTGCCAGCTCACCAGCGGTAGTAGGTAGATCTGGAAACACCATATATTTT,CASSPAVVGRSGNTIYF
TRBV2,.,once,TRBJ1-1,TGTGCCAGCAGTAGTGACAGCTATGAAGCTTTCTTT,CASSSDSYEAFF
TRBV5-1,TRBD1,.,TRBJ1-1,TGCGCCAGCAGCTTGAGGCCTACTGGACAGGGGTGGGGCACTGAAGCTTTCTTT,CASSLRPTGQGWGTEAFF
TRBV12-3/TRBV12-4,.,.,TRBJ2-5,TGTGCCAGCAATCGGGGTGGGGAGACCCAGTACTTC,CASNRGGETQYF
TRBV10-3,.,.,TRBJ2-1,TGTGCCACGACTCCCGAGGCAACATACAATGAGCAGTTCTTC,CATTPEATYNEQFF
TRBV7-8,.,.,TRBJ1-2,TGTGCCAGCAGCTTAGGAATACAGGGTGCTAACTATGGCTACACCTTC,CASSLGIQGANYGYTF
TRBV6-4,.,.,TRBJ2-5,TGTGCCAGCAGTGCCCGCCCGGAAGAGACCCAGTACTTC,CASSARPEETQYF
TRBV5-4,.,.,TRBJ2-1,TGTGCCAGCAGCTTGGGACCGGGAGCCCAGATAGTCTACAATGAGCAGTTCTTC,CASSLGPGAQIVYNEQFF
TRBV5-6,.,.,TRBJ2-1,TGTGCCAGCAGCTTGGACTTGAGTGGCAATGAGCAGTTCTTC,CASSLDLSGNEQFF
TRBV6-5,.,.,TRBJ2-1,TGTGCCAGCAGTTACGCGCGGTGGTCCAATGAGCAGTTCTTC,CASSYARWSNEQFF
TRBV4-1,TRBD2,.,TRBJ2-1,TGCGCCAGCAGCCAAGGGATAACTAGCGGGAGACACAATGAGCAGTTCTTC,CASSQGITSGRHNEQFF
TRBV7-2,TRBD1,.,TRBJ2-3,TGTGCCAGCAGCTCACAGGGGGCGAGCACAGATACGCAGTATTTT,CASSSQGASTDTQYF
TRBV11-2,.,.,TRBJ1-6,TGTGCCAGCAGCTTAGGCAGCTCCTATAATTCACCCCTCCACTTT,CASSLGSSYNSPLHF
TRBV29-1,.,.,TRBJ2-7,TGCAGCGTTGGGAAGAGGTACTCGGGGGAGCAGTACTTC,CSVGKRYSGEQYF
TRBV5-1,TRBD1,.,TRBJ2-3,TGCGCCAGCAGCCAAGACAGGGAAGGAGTCAGCACAGATACGCAGTATTTT,CASSQDREGVSTDTQYF
TRBV2,TRBD1,.,TRBJ1-5,TGTGCCAGCAGGACAGGGGAGTATCGTCAGCCCCAGCATTTT,CASRTGEYRQPQHF
TRBV5-1,TRBD2,once,TRBJ2-2,TGCGCCAGCAGCTTCGGGACTAGCGGGAGGGCCAGCTGGCCCACCGGGGAGCTGTTTTTT,CASSFGTSGRASWPTGELFF
TRBV6-1,TRBD1,.,TRBJ1-5,TGTGCCAGCAGTGTTACTGGACAGGGGGCCCCTAATCAGCCCCAGCATTTT,CASSVTGQGAPNQPQHF
TRBV4-2,TRBD1,few,TRBJ1-2,TGTGCCAGCAGCCAAGATGGGGCAGGGGGGAATGGCTACACCTTC,CASSQDGAGGNGYTF
TRBV4-3,.,.,TRBJ1-2,TGCGCCAGCAGCCAAGATCCGGAACAGTTCTATGGCTACACCTTC,CASSQDPEQFYGYTF
TRBV18,.,.,TRBJ1-5,TGTGCCAGCTCACCCCAGGGGCTGGATCAGCCCCAGCATTTT,CASSPQGLDQPQHF